Here is one T cell receptor beta chain with its context. This record belongs to a study of blood T cell repertoires in COVID-19. For the study at large: The origin of the acute and convalescent COVID-19 samples was the United States, Italy and Spain. T cells, B-cell-depleted T cells, or PBMCs provided the cDNA or gDNA that served as material.

Clones were sequenced by immunoSEQ multiplex PCR, and TCRdb holds only the in-frame ones, with some missing. Of fewer than 300,000 clones listed, 82% are singletons. The CDR3 has 16 residues. Trimming removed 0 bases at V and 8 bases at J, with 17 bases between. Germline CDR1 reads LGHNA; CDR2 reads YSLEER. The sample taken for sequencing was peripheral blood. The sequence derives from a young woman with acute or convalescent COVID-19. The rearrangement joins TRBV4-3 to TRBJ2-1, with D possibly matching TRBD1 (6 bases). The CDR3 coding sequence is TGCGCCAGCAGCCAAGAGGATTTCAGGGGAAGCGATGAGCAGTTCTTC. This sequence encodes CASSQEDFRGSDEQFF.